Described below is a single TCR beta chain sequence and its context. The data stem from a study of Ad26.COV2.S vaccination and SARS-CoV-2 variants. Across the whole study: Enrolled in COV1001, the donor was in the Ad26.COV2.S trial arm, which received the vaccine. Intramuscular Ad26.COV2.S at 5x10^10 or 1x10^11 viral particles.

The CDR3 consists of 15 residues. Using immunoSEQ multiplex PCR, the repertoire was profiled, and TCRdb retains in-frame clones only, with some absent. Of about 350,000 clones in the sample, around 88% were seen once. Treatment given: 15 to 20 received Ad26.COV2.S at low or high dose, single or two shots; 5 received placebo; per-sample allocation not given. Day 63 following the first vaccine or placebo injection was when the samples were taken. The sequencing here drew on peripheral blood, taken in a trial of Ad26.COV2.S vaccine versus placebo. This chain links TRBV21-1 with TRBJ1-1. TRBV21-1 is a pseudogene segment. This clonotype was sampled from a person aged 18-60 years who received the Ad26.COV2.S COVID-19 vaccine or a placebo. The CDR3 sequence is CASSKGTTVNTEAFF. Here the CDR3 DNA reads TGTGCCAGCAGCAAAGGGACGACGGTAAACACTGAAGCTTTCTTT.